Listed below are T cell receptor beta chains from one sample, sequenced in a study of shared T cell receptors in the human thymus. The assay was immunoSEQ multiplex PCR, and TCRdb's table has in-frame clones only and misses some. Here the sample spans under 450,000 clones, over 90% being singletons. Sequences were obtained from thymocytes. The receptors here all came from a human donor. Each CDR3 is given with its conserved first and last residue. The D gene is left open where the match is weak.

TGTGCCAGCAGCTTACGGACTAGCGGATCCTACGAGCAGTACTTC | CASSLRTSGSYEQYF | TRBJ2-7 | TRBV7-2 | TRBD2
TGTGCCAGCAGTTCACCTGGAGGTGGCACTGAAGCTTTCTTT | CASSSPGGGTEAFF | TRBJ1-1 | TRBV28 | .
TGTGCCAGCAGCCTACAGAAACCTAACTATGGCTACACCTTC | CASSLQKPNYGYTF | TRBJ1-2 | TRBV7-3 | .
TGTGCCAGCAGCCTAGGACAGGGAGCCTCCTACGAGCAGTACTTC | CASSLGQGASYEQYF | TRBJ2-7 | TRBV14 | TRBD1
TGTGCCAGCAGTCTTCGACTAGCGGCCCTCCCTTTTTACGAGCAGTACTTC | CASSLRLAALPFYEQYF | TRBJ2-7 | TRBV2 | TRBD2
TGCGCCAGCCAATGGGACCGAAACACTGAAGCTTTCTTT | CASQWDRNTEAFF | TRBJ1-1 | TRBV10-1 | .
TGTGCCAGCAGCCTACCTACAGGGGCCGGCTACACCTTC | CASSLPTGAGYTF | TRBJ1-2 | TRBV5-6 | TRBD1
TGTGCCAGCAGCTTAGGACAGAGAGCCTACGAGCAGTACTTC | CASSLGQRAYEQYF | TRBJ2-7 | TRBV7-2 | .
TGTGCCAGCAGCGCCGTCCAGATTGGGAGATCGACGAATGAGCAGTTCTTC | CASSAVQIGRSTNEQFF | TRBJ2-1 | TRBV9 | .
TGTGCCATCAGTGAGGACAGGGGATACCTCTCTCTTGCTGGAAACACCATATATTTT | CAISEDRGYLSLAGNTIYF | TRBJ1-3 | TRBV10-3 | TRBD1
TGTGCCAGCAGTTCCACAAAAAGGCGATACGGCGGGGAGCTGTTTTTT | CASSSTKRRYGGELFF | TRBJ2-2 | TRBV5-6 | .
TGCGCCAGCAGCCAAGCCCCGCCGGGACTAGCGGGAGGGCACCCCTACAATGAGCAGTTCTTC | CASSQAPPGLAGGHPYNEQFF | TRBJ2-1 | TRBV4-1 | TRBD2
TGTGCCAGTAGTATAATAGGCCTATACAATGAGCAGTTCTTC | CASSIIGLYNEQFF | TRBJ2-1 | TRBV19 | .
TGTGCCAGTAGTCCCGGGACAGGGGCAGAAGGGGCCAACGTCCTGACTTTC | CASSPGTGAEGANVLTF | TRBJ2-6 | TRBV19 | TRBD1
TGTGCCAGCAGTCCCAGGAACCTTAGGGAGCATGTGAACACTGAAGCTTTCTTT | CASSPRNLREHVNTEAFF | TRBJ1-1 | TRBV28 | .
TGTGCCAGCTCAAGGGGAAATGAGCAGTTCTTC | CASSRGNEQFF | TRBJ2-1 | TRBV28 | .
TGTGCCAGCAGTGATGGTCAGTCTAGCGGGAGAGTCGGGGAGCTGTTTTTT | CASSDGQSSGRVGELFF | TRBJ2-2 | TRBV25-1 | TRBD2